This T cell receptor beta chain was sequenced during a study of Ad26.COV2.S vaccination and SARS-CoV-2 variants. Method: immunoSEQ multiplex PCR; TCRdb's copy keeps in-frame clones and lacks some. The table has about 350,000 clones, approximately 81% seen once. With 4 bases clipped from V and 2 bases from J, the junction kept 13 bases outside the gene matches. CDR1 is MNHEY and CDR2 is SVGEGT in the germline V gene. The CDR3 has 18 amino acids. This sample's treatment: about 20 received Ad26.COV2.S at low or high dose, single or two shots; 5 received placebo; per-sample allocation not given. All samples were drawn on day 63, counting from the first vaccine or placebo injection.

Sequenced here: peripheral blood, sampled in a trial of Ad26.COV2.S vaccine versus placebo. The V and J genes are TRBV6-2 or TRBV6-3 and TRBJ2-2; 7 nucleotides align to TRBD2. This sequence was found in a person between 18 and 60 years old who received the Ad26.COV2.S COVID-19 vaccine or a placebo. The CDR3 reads CASSFILATLYNTGELFF. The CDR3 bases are TGTGCCAGCAGTTTCATACTAGCGACCCTATACAACACCGGGGAGCTGTTTTTT.